This T cell receptor (beta chain) was sequenced for a study of T-cell reconstitution after alpha-beta-depleted transplantation in children. Overall study findings and caveats: Alpha-beta T cells about two months after transplant reportedly derived from several hundred expanded graft clones.

Concerning this clonotype itself: Its antigen is unidentified.

Preparing the TCRbeta library involved the use of unique molecular identifiers. TCRdb called the PCR reads again in MiXCR, with one record for every CDR3 protein. The data hold around 800,000 distinct CDR3 sequences, with 15% to 20% observed a single time. The sample here was PBMCs, mostly from graft donor cells, taken 360 days after TCRalphabeta/CD19-depleted stem cell transplant. The receptor comes from a male patient aged 10-17 years who had a stem cell transplant for acute lymphoblastic leukemia, so the T cells may come from the graft donor.

The CDR3 reads CASGLPASTDTQYF. The DNA for the CDR3 is TGTGCCAGCGGGCTCCCAGCTAGCACAGATACGCAGTATTTT. The chain links TRBV12-3 or TRBV12-4 to TRBJ2-3; D is ambiguous. V lost 8 bases to trimming and J lost 0 bases, with 12 bases between them. The CDR3 loop spans 14 amino acids.